The rows below give T cell receptor beta chains drawn from one sample of a study of Graves' ophthalmopathy and Graves' hyperthyroidism. TCRdb re-analysed the multiplex PCR reads in MiXCR, keeping a single row per CDR3 protein. The sample lists about 700,000 distinct CDR3 sequences, about 38% occurring once. Sequenced sample: peripheral blood. These receptors all come from an adult man with Graves' ophthalmopathy. CDR3s include the opening cysteine and the closing phenylalanine or tryptophan. The order of the fields is V gene, J gene, D gene, clone size, CDR3 DNA, CDR3 protein. A D gene is named only where the DNA matches it firmly. Clone size, where shown, is once, few, many, or a class for clones that have expanded.

v_call: TRBV29-1; j_call: TRBJ2-7; d_call: TRBD1; clone_size: many; cdr3_nt: TGCAGCGTTGTAACACCGGGACAGGGGCTCGAGCAGTACTTC; cdr3_aa: CSVVTPGQGLEQYF
v_call: TRBV9; j_call: TRBJ2-6; d_call: .; clone_size: .; cdr3_nt: TGTGCCAGCAGGGTGGGGCCCCAGAACGTCCTGACTTTC; cdr3_aa: CASRVGPQNVLTF
v_call: TRBV15; j_call: TRBJ1-1; d_call: .; clone_size: .; cdr3_nt: TGTGCCACCAGCAGAGATACTCTCGGGTTTTTGCAGGGATTGAACACTGAAGCTTTCTTT; cdr3_aa: CATSRDTLGFLQGLNTEAFF
v_call: TRBV7-9; j_call: TRBJ2-6; d_call: TRBD1; clone_size: .; cdr3_nt: TGCGCCAGCAGCCAAGGGACAGGGAGGGCCAACGTCCTGACTTTC; cdr3_aa: CASSQGTGRANVLTF
v_call: TRBV12-3/TRBV12-4; j_call: TRBJ2-5; d_call: .; clone_size: many; cdr3_nt: TGTGCCAGCAGTATGGACCCCTCCCCAACCCAGTACTTC; cdr3_aa: CASSMDPSPTQYF
v_call: TRBV10-2; j_call: TRBJ2-6; d_call: .; clone_size: few; cdr3_nt: TGTGCCAGCAGCAAACCAGGGGACTCTGGGGCCAACGTCCTGACTTTC; cdr3_aa: CASSKPGDSGANVLTF
v_call: TRBV7-3; j_call: TRBJ2-3; d_call: TRBD2; clone_size: few; cdr3_nt: TGTGCCAGCAGCTTGAGTAGCGGGAGGGTGGATACGCAGTATTTT; cdr3_aa: CASSLSSGRVDTQYF
v_call: TRBV7-9; j_call: TRBJ1-1; d_call: .; clone_size: many; cdr3_nt: TGTGCCAGCAGCTTACAGGGTCTGAACACTGAAGCTTTCTTT; cdr3_aa: CASSLQGLNTEAFF
v_call: TRBV7-2; j_call: TRBJ2-2; d_call: .; clone_size: many; cdr3_nt: TGTGCCAGCAGCTTTGGTCGGAACACCGGGGAGCTGTTTTTT; cdr3_aa: CASSFGRNTGELFF
v_call: TRBV5-1; j_call: TRBJ1-2; d_call: TRBD1; clone_size: .; cdr3_nt: TGCGCCAGCAGCTTGGCAACAGGGGGCGCATTTTATGGCTACACCTTC; cdr3_aa: CASSLATGGAFYGYTF
v_call: TRBV19; j_call: TRBJ1-1; d_call: TRBD1; clone_size: many; cdr3_nt: TGTGCCAGTAATACACGGCCGGGACAGTCGAACACTGAAGCTTTCTTT; cdr3_aa: CASNTRPGQSNTEAFF
v_call: TRBV5-1; j_call: TRBJ2-7; d_call: TRBD2; clone_size: many; cdr3_nt: TGCGCCAGCAGCTTGACTAGCGGGATCCACGAGCAGTACTTC; cdr3_aa: CASSLTSGIHEQYF